The source of this TCR beta chain is a study of CD8 T cells in ankylosing spondylitis. As for this clonotype: Its specificity is not known.

General observations from the study: From matched ankylosing spondylitis synovial fluid, disease-linked clones were reportedly recovered at significantly enriched levels.

Each CDR3 protein gets one entry after TCRdb re-called the 5' RACE reads with MiXCR. The sample holds 200,000 to 300,000 distinct CDR3 sequences, over 8.5% seen once. Material for sequencing was blood, either unsorted or a sorted T cell fraction (not recorded which). The TCR was taken from a male donor with ankylosing spondylitis or in good health (not recorded which).

This chain's CDR3 is CSARYKQGGTEAFF. Written as DNA, the CDR3 is TGCAGTGCTAGGTATAAGCAGGGAGGCACTGAAGCTTTCTTT. V is TRBV20-1 and J is TRBJ1-1; D is perhaps TRBD1 (5 bases). CDR3 length equals 14 residues. Trimming stripped 3 bases from V and 4 bases from J, with 15 bases between. Germline CDR1 reads DFQATT; CDR2 reads SNEGSKA (reference sequence).